The next 21 T cell receptor beta chains were all read from a single sample in a study of T cell responses to AZD1222 COVID-19 vaccine. Here immunoSEQ multiplex PCR was the method, and the copy in TCRdb shows in-frame clones only, minus some. Of more than 120,000 clones listed, around 90% are singletons. The source material was peripheral blood, sampled 28 days after the second dose of the MenACWY control vaccine. These receptor sequences come from an adult who received the MenACWY meningococcal vaccine as a control.

The rearrangement joins TRBV6-6 to TRBJ1-6; D remains unclear. Trimming removed 7 bases at V and 10 bases at J, with 17 bases between. The CDR3 sequence is 14 residues long. CDR1 is MNHNY, CDR2 SVGAGI, per germline (reference sequence). CDR3 residues: CASNQGSAGSPLHF. The CDR3 DNA reads as TGTGCCAGCAACCAAGGGTCAGCGGGGTCACCCCTCCACTTT.

This clone was detected a few times. J is TRBJ2-3 and V is TRBV11-3; TRBD2 matches at 8 bases. There are 21 residues in the CDR3. Germline V gene sequence: CDR1 SGHNT, CDR2 YENEEA. V lost 0 bases to trimming and J lost 1 base; unmatched junction nucleotides: 18. CDR3 residues: CASSLDGELADPPGGTDTQYF. The CDR3 DNA is TGTGCCAGCAGCTTAGACGGGGAACTAGCGGATCCCCCGGGAGGCACAGATACGCAGTATTTT.

The V and J genes are TRBV25-1 and TRBJ2-5; possibly TRBD2 for D (6 bases). Germline V gives CDR1 MGHDK, CDR2 SYGVNS. This CDR3 spans 14 amino acids. The V end was cut by 5 bases, the J end by 4 bases, with 14 bases between. The CDR3, as DNA: TGTGCCAGCAGTCTTTATGCGGGGAGAGAGACCCAGTACTTC. Encoded protein: CASSLYAGRETQYF. The full variable domain, completed using reference TRBV25-1 and TRBJ2-5, is EADIYQTPRYLVIGTGKKITLECSQTMGHDKMYWYQQDPGMELHLIHYSYGVNSTEKGDLSSESTVSRIRTEHFPLTLESARPSHTSQYLCASSLYAGRETQYFGPGTRLLVL.

The CDR3 sequence: CASSQPRLAGGQDTQYF. The CDR3 coding sequence is TGCGCCAGCAGCCAACCTAGACTAGCGGGAGGACAAGATACGCAGTATTTT. This chain joins TRBV4-1 and TRBJ2-3; TRBD2 agrees at 13 bases. CDR1 is MGHRA and CDR2 is YSYEKL in the germline V gene. Trimming removed 2 bases from V and 5 bases from J; junction bases left unmatched: 7. This CDR3 comprises 17 residues.

Here the CDR3 DNA reads TGTGCCAGCAGTTTGGAGACGGCAACTAATGAAAAACTGTTTTTT. Protein sequence: CASSLETATNEKLFF. This chain uses TRBV28 with TRBJ1-4; D not resolved. Between the trimmed V and J ends, which lost 3 bases and 0 bases, there was a span of 8 bases. CDR3 length equals 15 residues. From germline, CDR1 is MDHEN and CDR2 SYDVKM.

V and J are TRBV11-3 and TRBJ2-7; 7 bases map to TRBD2. Germline V lookup: CDR1 SGHNT, CDR2 YENEEA. CDR3 size: 17 residues. V was clipped by 1 base and J by 5 bases; unmatched bases: 14. The CDR3 DNA reads TGTGCCAGCAGCTTAGGCCTCAGCGGGGCTCTCTTGGACGAGCAGTACTTC. This gives the protein CASSLGLSGALLDEQYF.

The rearrangement joins TRBV12-3 or TRBV12-4 to TRBJ1-1, with D possibly TRBD1 on 5 matching bases. Trimming removed 1 base at V and 6 bases at J, with 6 bases between. This CDR3 region has 12 residues. CDR3 residues: CASSLGGPEAFF. The CDR3 DNA reads as TGTGCCAGCAGTTTAGGGGGCCCTGAAGCTTTCTTT.

DNA for the CDR3: TGTGCCAGCAGGCAGGGGGGGAGCTCCTACAATGAGCAGTTCTTC. Amino acids: CASRQGGSSYNEQFF. This sequence joins TRBV6-6 and TRBJ2-1; the D gene could be TRBD1 or TRBD2 (7 bases each). Looked up from germline, CDR1 is MNHNY and CDR2 is SVGAGI (reference sequence). The germline V and J ends were trimmed by 6 bases and 0 bases, with 12 bases remaining between them. The CDR3 is 15 residues long.

The chain links TRBV9 to TRBJ2-5; D remains ambiguous. The CDR3 covers 13 residues. Germline V gives CDR1 SGDLS, CDR2 YYNGEE. Trimming removed 1 base at V and 1 base at J, with 5 bases between. The CDR3 DNA is TGTGCCAGCAGCGTAACGGGCCAAGAGACCCAGTACTTC. This codes for CASSVTGQETQYF.

This chain joins TRBV6-5 and TRBJ2-7, with TRBD1 matching 9 bases. The CDR3 is made up of 13 amino acids. J was trimmed by 7 bases and V by 5 bases; bases with no gene match: 6. The germline V gene has CDR1 MNHEY and CDR2 SVGAGI. CDR3 nucleotide sequence: TGTGCCAGCAGTACCGGGACAGGGATGGAGCAGTACTTC. Its translation is CASSTGTGMEQYF.

The chain is built from TRBV11-2 and TRBJ1-2, with 8 bases identical to TRBD1. V was pared by 0 bases and J by 1 base, with 7 bases of the junction left unmatched. The CDR3 spans 17 residues. The V gene's germline CDR1 is SGHAT and CDR2 FQNNGV. CDR3 bases: TGTGCCAGCAGCTTAGATCAACAGGGGGGATATAACTATGGCTACACCTTC. It codes for CASSLDQQGGYNYGYTF.

About this clone itself: One end of the junction is discordant with germline, which a read error may explain. J is TRBJ1-1 and V is TRBV6-5; weak D call: TRBD1 (5 bases). This CDR3 has 13 amino acids. The germline CDR1 and CDR2 sequences are MNHEY and SVGAGI. DNA of the CDR3: TGTGCCAGCAGTTCACAAATTGCGGACATTCCTGTCTTT. Translation: CASSSQIADIPVF.

J is TRBJ1-2 and V is TRBV6-5; D gene unclear. Germline V gene data show CDR1 as MNHEY and CDR2 as SVGAGI. This CDR3 contains 15 residues. Trimming shortened V by 5 bases and J by 4 bases, and 17 bases separated the two germline ends. The DNA for the CDR3 is TGTGCCAGCAGTCCGCGTCGGGATTCGATCTATGGCTACACCTTC. As protein: CASSPRRDSIYGYTF.

The chain recombines TRBV3-1 (or the pseudogene TRBV3-2) with TRBJ1-6; D unresolved. Looked up from germline, CDR1 is LGHDT and CDR2 is YNNKEL (reference sequence). This CDR3 is 16 amino acids long. The V end was cut by 8 bases, the J end by 4 bases, with 18 bases between. The chain's CDR3 is CASRSGKGPYNSPLHF. The CDR3 DNA sequence: TGTGCCAGCCGATCGGGGAAGGGTCCTTATAATTCACCCCTCCACTTT.

The gene calls are TRBV4-3 and TRBJ1-5; D is unclear. V gave up 4 bases and J gave up 4 bases, with 8 bases separating them. The CDR3 loop spans 13 amino acids. CDR1 is LGHNA and CDR2 is YSLEER in the germline V gene. CDR3 protein: CASSRSRNQPQHF. CDR3 coding DNA: TGCGCCAGCAGCCGCAGTAGAAATCAGCCCCAGCATTTT.

The rearrangement links TRBV9 to TRBJ1-1; 8 nucleotides agree with TRBD1. The CDR3 runs 14 residues. V shed 2 bases, J shed 6 bases, and the junction held 6 bases outside the gene matches. CDR1 SGDLS and CDR2 YYNGEE come from the germline V gene. The CDR3 reads CASSVTGAGAEAFF. In DNA, the CDR3 is TGTGCCAGCAGCGTGACAGGGGCGGGCGCTGAAGCTTTCTTT.

This chain uses TRBV5-1 with TRBJ2-5; TRBD1 might be the D (5 bases). Germline CDR1 is SGHRS and CDR2 is YFSETQ. This CDR3 comprises 16 residues. Between the trimmed V and J ends, which lost 4 bases and 5 bases, there was a span of 21 bases. Written as DNA, the CDR3 is TGCGCCAGCAGCCTAGGGGCCCAGTCACCAGGGGAGACCCAGTACTTC. Its translation: CASSLGAQSPGETQYF.

This clone was observed a single time. V and J are TRBV5-1 and TRBJ1-1; D gene ambiguous. Trimming removed 0 bases from V and 5 bases from J, with 11 bases in between. CDR1 SGHRS and CDR2 YFSETQ come from the germline V gene. The CDR3 runs to 14 residues. CDR3 coding DNA: TGCGCCAGCAGCTTGGTTGGTTTGGGGACTGAAGCTTTCTTT. It specifies CASSLVGLGTEAFF.

The chain employs TRBV5-1 and TRBJ2-7, with 12 nucleotides matching TRBD2. Germline lookup yields CDR1 SGHRS and CDR2 YFSETQ. After removal of 2 bases from V and 0 bases from J, the junction contained 3 bases not matched to a gene. This CDR3 has 16 amino acids. CDR3 in amino acids: CASSFGLAGRSYEQYF. CDR3 nucleotide sequence: TGCGCCAGCAGCTTCGGACTAGCGGGACGCTCCTACGAGCAGTACTTC. Using reference TRBV5-1 and TRBJ2-7 for the parts outside the CDR3, the full variable domain is KAGVTQTPRYLIKTRGQQVTLSCSPISGHRSVSWYQQTPGQGLQFLFEYFSETQRNKGNFPGRFSGRQFSNSRSEMNVSTLELGDSALYLCASSFGLAGRSYEQYFGPGTRLTVT.

This sequence joins TRBV6-5 and TRBJ1-4; tentative D call: TRBD1 (5 bases). Germline V gene data show CDR1 as MNHEY and CDR2 as SVGAGI. Trimming stripped 5 bases from V and 8 bases from J, with 15 bases between. The CDR3 consists of 14 residues. CDR3 coding DNA: TGTGCCAGCAGTCGGGGGGGGAAAGTCGAAAAACTGTTTTTT. Translated: CASSRGGKVEKLFF.

A note on this clone: At one of its ends the junction is not consistent with the germline gene, which may arise from a read error. This rearrangement joins TRBV6-5 to TRBJ2-2, with D possibly being TRBD2 (5 bases). CDR3 length: 16 amino acids. CDR1 is MNHEY, CDR2 SVGAGI, per germline. CDR3 sequence: CASSYREGLGTRELFF. The CDR3, as DNA: TGTGCCAGCAGTTACAGAGAGGGTCTAGGCACCCGGGAGCTGTTTTTT.